One T cell receptor (beta chain) is described in this entry. These data are taken from a study of blood T cell repertoires in COVID-19. About the study: Samples representing acute and convalescent COVID-19 were sourced from the United States, Italy and Spain. PBMCs, B-cell-depleted T cells, or T cells were the source of the cDNA or gDNA that made up the material.

This CDR3 is 12 amino acids long. From germline, CDR1 is SGHDT and CDR2 YYEEEE. V lost 0 bases and J 6 bases, leaving 6 bases between the germline ends. Original handling: Amplified reference gene primers provided the basis for estimating nucleated cell counts. Clones were read by immunoSEQ multiplex PCR, and TCRdb kept only the in-frame ones, dropping some. The D gene and trimming were derived from the DNA, and the V and J assignments and clone size from that table. Of about 120,000 clones listed, about nine tenths are singletons. V gene TRBV5-6 combines with J gene TRBJ1-2; no firm D call. The sample consisted of peripheral blood. The source of this sequence is a human donor with active COVID-19. The donor label of this sample is uncertain. The CDR3 is CASSLGQDGYTF. The DNA of the CDR3 is TGTGCCAGCAGCTTGGGTCAGGATGGCTACACCTTC.